This entry features one T cell receptor (beta chain) sequence. Antigen: not known. V was shortened by 2 bases and J by 3 bases, with 11 bases between the two germline ends. The CDR3 consists of 14 residues. Germline loops: CDR1 SGDLS, CDR2 YYNGEE. TCRdb fed the RACE reads into MiXCR, producing one record per CDR3 protein. In the table there are fewer than 200,000 distinct CDR3 sequences, more than 25% of which are singletons. The data originate from a study of human T cells and chemical hapten exposure. In the study overall: Throughout a study of 20 to 25 weeks, patients underwent weekly scalp administration of diphenylcyclopropenone doses. Findings and limits, study-wide: There were significantly more large CDR3 similarity clusters among expanded TCRs than among controls.

The sample's time point: pre-sensitization, week 0. Described treatment: therapeutic diphenylcyclopropenone sensitization with weekly scalp DPC. Extraction yielded total RNA from whole blood (unfractionated). The chain has TRBV9 and TRBJ1-1; maybe TRBD1 (6 bases). This clonotype originated in a woman aged 25 to 45 with alopecia areata. Some clones in this sample may be carry-over from other donors' samples. The source was whole blood, collected in connection with sensitization to the hapten diphenylcyclopropenone (DPC). CDR3: CASSVSPGDTEAFF. CDR3 DNA: TGTGCCAGCAGCGTTTCCCCAGGGGACACTGAAGCTTTCTTT.